Listed below are T cell receptor beta chains from one sample, sequenced in a study of identifying expanded T cells in peripheral blood. The assay was immunoSEQ multiplex PCR, and TCRdb's table has in-frame clones only and misses some. The sample carries about 50,000 clones, 82% recorded once. The specimen was blood. These receptors came from a person aged 18-70 years in good health. CDR3s include the opening cysteine and the closing phenylalanine or tryptophan. Where a row states a size, it is once, few, many or the class of an expanded clone; other rows omit it.

V,J,size,CDR3
TRBV7-9,TRBJ2-1,few,CASSLLAGGLNEQFF
TRBV19,TRBJ1-3,-,CASNPKTGGGNTIYF
TRBV7-2,TRBJ2-2,-,CASSRPGAGELFF
TRBV4-1,TRBJ2-3,-,CASRLAGGGDTQYF
TRBV6-1,TRBJ1-1,once,CASIMGGTEAFF
TRBV7-9,TRBJ2-5,-,CASSHRGETQYF
TRBV10-3,TRBJ2-5,-,CAISDGGAQETQYF
TRBV5-1,TRBJ2-5,-,CASSLELAGGPKTQYF
TRBV5-6,TRBJ2-5,few,CASSLGPQSGGETQYF
TRBV11-2,TRBJ2-3,-,CASSALGARISTDTQYF
TRBV6-1,TRBJ2-7,-,CASSDSVGEQYF
TRBV18,TRBJ2-6,-,CASSLNRASGANVLTF
TRBV2,TRBJ2-7,-,CASSEAAGAYEQYF
TRBV19,TRBJ2-2,-,CASLDRGNTGELFF
TRBV2,TRBJ2-3,many,CASSFTSGKPDTQYF
TRBV2,TRBJ1-3,-,CASESSGNTIYF
TRBV7-2,TRBJ2-3,-,CASSLRDRGTDTQYF
TRBV6-4,TRBJ2-2,-,CASKGKFSGGSNTGELFF
TRBV7-2,TRBJ2-7,-,CASSLGRGPLGEQYF
TRBV9,TRBJ1-6,-,CASSEEGVYNSPLHF
TRBV7-9,TRBJ1-6,-,CASSLGGVSSYNSPLHF
TRBV19,TRBJ1-5,-,CASRWGHLSDQPQHF
TRBV18,TRBJ1-4,-,CASSRGSATNEKLFF
TRBV30,TRBJ1-4,-,CAWSARGEKLFF
TRBV9,TRBJ1-1,-,CASSPDFTEAFF
TRBV18,TRBJ1-1,-,CASSPLTPANRQNTEAFF
TRBV19,TRBJ1-2,-,CASSQRNYGYTF
TRBV10-3,TRBJ2-5,-,CAISEKNRGGNKETQYF
TRBV27,TRBJ2-4,-,CASSLKGENIQYF
TRBV2,TRBJ2-5,-,CASSGPSGAQETQYF
TRBV4-2,TRBJ2-2,once,CASSRTLQVTGELFF
TRBV9,TRBJ2-3,-,CASTPFGRGNTDTQYF
TRBV7-8,TRBJ2-5,-,CASSVGTYGSQETQYF
TRBV19,TRBJ2-7,-,CASSILGDSTGEQYF
TRBV2,TRBJ1-2,-,CASTKGAANYGYTF
TRBV2,TRBJ2-5,few,CASSEGLAGGPETQYF
TRBV21-1,TRBJ1-1,-,CASSNHPGRIPGQMNTEAFF
TRBV5-6,TRBJ1-4,-,CASSLGSGHGANEKLFF
TRBV19,TRBJ1-1,-,CASSTSLRSTEAFF
TRBV20-1,TRBJ2-1,-,CSASTGNEQFF
TRBV5-6,TRBJ1-5,-,CASSRGANQPQHF
TRBV5-5,TRBJ1-3,-,CASSLAGGGGNTIYF
TRBV4-1,TRBJ2-2,-,CASSQERGTGELFF
TRBV21-1,TRBJ2-5,once,CASSTTGGCSETQYF
TRBV7-6,TRBJ1-5,-,CASSLTKEGVRVLNQPQHF
TRBV10-3,TRBJ2-1,-,CAISALNGTDNEQFF
TRBV6-5,TRBJ2-2,-,CASRPGGETGELFF
TRBV7-9,TRBJ2-3,once,CASSSRGWGTDTQYF